These 7 T cell receptor beta chains were sequenced from one sample in a study of cytomegalovirus exposure and HLA in healthy donors. The PCR used 60 Vbeta and 13 Jbeta primers. The assay was immunoSEQ multiplex PCR, and TCRdb's table has in-frame clones only and misses some. This table holds about 130,000 clones, just under 75% found once. Material for sequencing was PBMCs. The receptor set was obtained from a man aged 40-50 years in good health and CMV-seropositive.

V is TRBV29-1 and J is TRBJ2-7, with TRBD2 matching 8 bases. V shed 6 bases and J 0 bases; nucleotides not matched to a gene: 4. Germline-derived CDR1 and CDR2 are SQVTM and ANQGSEA. The CDR3 extends over 13 amino acids. CDR3 in amino acids: CSVLSGTSYEQYF. CDR3 DNA sequence: TGCAGCGTCCTTAGCGGGACCTCCTACGAGCAGTACTTC.

The chain joins TRBV19 to TRBJ1-4; the match to TRBD1 covers 7 bases. Germline V gives CDR1 LNHDA, CDR2 SQIVND (reference sequence). Unmatched junction bases numbered 10, after V lost 5 bases and J lost 7 bases. The CDR3 has 15 amino acids. The CDR3 nucleotides read TGTGCCAGTAGTTTCCCCGGGACAGCATCTGAAAAACTGTTTTTT. This translates into CASSFPGTASEKLFF.

The CDR3 loop is CASTEGLAGTYEQYF. DNA of the CDR3: TGTGCCAGCACCGAGGGACTAGCGGGAACCTACGAGCAGTACTTC. The gene calls are TRBV28 and TRBJ2-7; the match to TRBD2 covers 13 bases. Germline loops: CDR1 MDHEN, CDR2 SYDVKM. V lost 7 bases and J lost 2; bases outside the gene matches: 5. This CDR3 spans 15 amino acids.

This chain joins TRBV28 and TRBJ1-5, with D possibly being TRBD1 (5 bases). Trimming left V 7 bases short and J 6 bases short, with 19 bases between. Germline V CDR1 and CDR2: MDHEN, SYDVKM. The CDR3 runs 15 residues. CDR3 nucleotides: TGTGCCAGCACCCAGGGCGGGACGAGCGGTCAGCCCCAGCATTTT. As protein: CASTQGGTSGQPQHF.

The genes are TRBV28 and TRBJ2-7; D is possibly TRBD1 (6 bases). CDR1 is MDHEN, CDR2 SYDVKM, per germline. The CDR3 has 12 amino acids. Trimming cost V 10 bases and J 5 bases, with 15 bases left between them. The DNA of the CDR3 is TGTGCCACCGAAGGTTCAGGGGACGAGCAGTACTTC. It is translated as CATEGSGDEQYF. Based on the CDR3 plus reference TRBV28 and TRBJ2-7, the full variable domain is DVKVTQSSRYLVKRTGEKVFLECVQDMDHENMFWYRQDPGLGLRLIYFSYDVKMKEKGDIPEGYSVSREKKERFSLILESASTNQTSMYLCATEGSGDEQYFGPGTRLTVT.

This sequence joins TRBV6-1 and TRBJ1-2; 9 bases fit TRBD1. The ends lost 2 bases at V and 4 bases at J; junction bases unmatched: 8. This CDR3 is built from 16 residues. The V gene's germline CDR1 is MNHNS and CDR2 SASEGT. CDR3 sequence reads: CASSERMDRGSYGYTF. DNA for the CDR3: TGTGCCAGCAGTGAAAGGATGGACAGGGGAAGCTATGGCTACACCTTC.

This CDR3 is CASTRQGVFRNEQYF. The CDR3 nucleotides read TGTGCCAGCACCCGACAGGGGGTTTTTCGTAACGAGCAGTACTTC. The chain joins TRBV28 to TRBJ2-7, with 9 bases identical to TRBD1. Germline CDR1 MDHEN, CDR2 SYDVKM. This CDR3 is 15 amino acids long. V lost 7 bases, J lost 5 bases, and 12 bases stayed unmatched. Full variable domain (missing parts from reference TRBV28 and TRBJ2-7): DVKVTQSSRYLVKRTGEKVFLECVQDMDHENMFWYRQDPGLGLRLIYFSYDVKMKEKGDIPEGYSVSREKKERFSLILESASTNQTSMYLCASTRQGVFRNEQYFGPGTRLTVT.